This T cell receptor beta chain was identified during a study of blood T cell repertoires in COVID-19. Study-level information: T cells, B-cell-depleted T cells, or PBMCs provided the cDNA or gDNA that served as material.

All enrollees were roughly 18 to 89 years old and from about two dozen US areas. Two consecutive negative NP/OP PCR tests, clearance, or resolved symptoms defined Cohort 3 recovery. Per the original methods: Reference gene primers were amplified, and this amplification served to estimate nucleated cell counts. Clones were read by immunoSEQ multiplex PCR, and TCRdb kept only the in-frame ones, dropping some. The V and J calls and clone size come from that table; D and trimming were worked out from the DNA. The sample yields about 260,000 clones, more than 75% seen once. The sequenced sample was PBMCs or T cells enriched from blood (not recorded which). The clonotype originates from a woman between 50 and 59 years old who had recovered from COVID-19.

The chain's CDR3 is CASSSLAGEAYEQYF. The CDR3 region has the DNA TGTGCCAGCAGTTCACTAGCGGGAGAGGCTTACGAGCAGTACTTC. The rearrangement joins TRBV27 to TRBJ2-7; 11 positions match TRBD2. The ends lost 4 bases at V and 4 bases at J; junction bases unmatched: 6. The germline V gene has CDR1 MNHEY and CDR2 SMNVEV (reference sequence). This CDR3 region has 15 residues.